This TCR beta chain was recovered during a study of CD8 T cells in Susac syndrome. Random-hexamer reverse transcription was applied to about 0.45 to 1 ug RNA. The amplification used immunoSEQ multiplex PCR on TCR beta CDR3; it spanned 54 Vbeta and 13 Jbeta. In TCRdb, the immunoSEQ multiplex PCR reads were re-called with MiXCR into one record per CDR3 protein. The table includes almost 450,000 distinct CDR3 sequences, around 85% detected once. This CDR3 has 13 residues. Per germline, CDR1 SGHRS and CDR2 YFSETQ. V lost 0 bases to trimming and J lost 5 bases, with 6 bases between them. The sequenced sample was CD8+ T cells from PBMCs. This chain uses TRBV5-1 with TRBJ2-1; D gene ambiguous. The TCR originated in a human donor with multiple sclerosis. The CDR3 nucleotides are TGCGCCAGCAGCTTGGAATTGGACAATGAGCAGTTCTTC. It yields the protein CASSLELDNEQFF.